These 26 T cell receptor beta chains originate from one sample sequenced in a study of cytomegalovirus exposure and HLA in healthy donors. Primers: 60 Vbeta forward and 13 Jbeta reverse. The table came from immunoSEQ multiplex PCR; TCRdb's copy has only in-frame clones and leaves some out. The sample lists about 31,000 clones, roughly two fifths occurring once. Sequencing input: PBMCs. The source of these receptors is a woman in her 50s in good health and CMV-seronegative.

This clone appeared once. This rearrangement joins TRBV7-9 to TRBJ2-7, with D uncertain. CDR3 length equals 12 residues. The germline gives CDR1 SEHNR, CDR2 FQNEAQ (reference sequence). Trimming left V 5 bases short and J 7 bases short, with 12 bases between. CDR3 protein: CASSGQFGEQYF. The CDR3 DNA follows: TGTGCCAGCAGCGGGCAGTTCGGAGAGCAGTACTTC.

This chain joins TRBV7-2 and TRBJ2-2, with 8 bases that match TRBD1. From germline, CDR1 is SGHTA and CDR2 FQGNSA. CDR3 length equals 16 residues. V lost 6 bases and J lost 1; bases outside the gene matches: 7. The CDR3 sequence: CASRPPGTGNTGELFF. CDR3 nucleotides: TGTGCCAGCAGACCCCCCGGGACAGGGAACACCGGGGAGCTGTTTTTT.

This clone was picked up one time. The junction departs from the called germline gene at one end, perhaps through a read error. CDR3 sequence: CSVAFTGGLFF. The CDR3 nucleotides are TGCAGCGTCGCTTTTACCGGGGGGCTGTTTTTT. This sequence joins TRBV29-1 and TRBJ2-2, with D perhaps TRBD2 (6 bases). The CDR3 extends over 11 amino acids. Germline V CDR1 and CDR2: SQVTM, ANQGSEA.

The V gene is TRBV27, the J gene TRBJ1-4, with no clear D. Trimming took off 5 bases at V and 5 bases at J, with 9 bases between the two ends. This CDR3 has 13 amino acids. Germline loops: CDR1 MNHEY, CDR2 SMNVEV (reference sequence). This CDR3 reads CASSNTKNEKLFF. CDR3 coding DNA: TGTGCCAGCAGTAACACTAAAAATGAAAAACTGTTTTTT.

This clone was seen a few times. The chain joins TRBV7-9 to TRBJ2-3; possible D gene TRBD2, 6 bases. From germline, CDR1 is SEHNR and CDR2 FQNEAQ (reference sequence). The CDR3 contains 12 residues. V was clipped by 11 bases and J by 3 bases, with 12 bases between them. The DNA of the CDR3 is TGTGCCTTGGAGGGTGCGACAGATACGCAGTATTTT. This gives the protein CALEGATDTQYF.

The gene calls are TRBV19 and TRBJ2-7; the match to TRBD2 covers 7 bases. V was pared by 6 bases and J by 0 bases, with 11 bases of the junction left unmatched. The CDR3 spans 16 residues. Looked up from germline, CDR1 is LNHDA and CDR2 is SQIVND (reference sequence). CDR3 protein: CASSPLGQRGSYEQYF. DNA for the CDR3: TGTGCCAGTAGCCCTCTGGGTCAGCGGGGCTCCTACGAGCAGTACTTC.

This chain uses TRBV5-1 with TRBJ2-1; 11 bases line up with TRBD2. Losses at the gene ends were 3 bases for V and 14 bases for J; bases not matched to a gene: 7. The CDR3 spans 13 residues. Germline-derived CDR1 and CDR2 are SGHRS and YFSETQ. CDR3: CASSSLAGGEKFF. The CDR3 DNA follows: TGCGCCAGCAGCTCCTTAGCGGGAGGGGAGAAGTTCTTC.

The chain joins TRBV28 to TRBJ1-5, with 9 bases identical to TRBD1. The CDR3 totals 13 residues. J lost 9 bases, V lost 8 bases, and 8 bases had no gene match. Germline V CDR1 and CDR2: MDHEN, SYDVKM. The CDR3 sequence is CASRGQGYRPQHF. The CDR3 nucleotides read TGTGCCAGCCGGGGACAGGGATATCGGCCCCAGCATTTT.

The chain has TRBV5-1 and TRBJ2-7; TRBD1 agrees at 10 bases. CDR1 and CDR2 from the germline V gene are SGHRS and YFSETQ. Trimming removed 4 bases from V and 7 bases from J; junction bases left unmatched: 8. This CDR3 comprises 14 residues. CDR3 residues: CASSKTGGAGEQYF. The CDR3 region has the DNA TGCGCCAGCAGCAAGACAGGGGGCGCAGGGGAGCAGTACTTC.

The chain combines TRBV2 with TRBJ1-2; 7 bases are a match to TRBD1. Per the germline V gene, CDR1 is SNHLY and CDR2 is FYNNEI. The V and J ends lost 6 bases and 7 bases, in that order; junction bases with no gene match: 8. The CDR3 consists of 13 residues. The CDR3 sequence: CASRGAGGGGYTF. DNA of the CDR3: TGTGCCAGCAGAGGAGCAGGGGGAGGTGGCTACACCTTC. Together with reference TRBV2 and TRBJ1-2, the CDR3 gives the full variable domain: EPEVTQTPSHQVTQMGQEVILRCVPISNHLYFYWYRQILGQKVEFLVSFYNNEISEKSEIFDDQFSVERPDGSNFTLKIRSTKLEDSAMYFCASRGAGGGGYTFGSGTRLTVV.

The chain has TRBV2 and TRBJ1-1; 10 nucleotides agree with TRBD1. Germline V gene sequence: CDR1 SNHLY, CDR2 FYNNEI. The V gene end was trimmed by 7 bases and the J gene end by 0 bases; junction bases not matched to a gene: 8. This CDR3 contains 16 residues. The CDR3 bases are TGTGCCAGCATTCCGACAGGGGGCGGTCTGAACACTGAAGCTTTCTTT. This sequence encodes CASIPTGGGLNTEAFF.

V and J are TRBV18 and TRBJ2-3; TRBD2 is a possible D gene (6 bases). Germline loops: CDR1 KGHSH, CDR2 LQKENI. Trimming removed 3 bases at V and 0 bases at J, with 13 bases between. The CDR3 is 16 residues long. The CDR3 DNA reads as TGTGCCAGCTCACCGACGGAGGGCCGGAGCACAGATACGCAGTATTTT. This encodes CASSPTEGRSTDTQYF.

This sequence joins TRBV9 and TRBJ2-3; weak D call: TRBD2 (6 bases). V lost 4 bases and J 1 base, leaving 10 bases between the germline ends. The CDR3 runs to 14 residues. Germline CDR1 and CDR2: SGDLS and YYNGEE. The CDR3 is CASSPGTRTDTQYF. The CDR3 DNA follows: TGTGCCAGCAGCCCAGGGACTCGCACAGATACGCAGTATTTT.

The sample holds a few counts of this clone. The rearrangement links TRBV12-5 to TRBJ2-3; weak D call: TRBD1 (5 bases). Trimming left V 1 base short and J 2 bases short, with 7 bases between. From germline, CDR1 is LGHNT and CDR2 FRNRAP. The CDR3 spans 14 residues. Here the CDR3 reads CASGLAGITDTQYF. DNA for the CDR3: TGTGCTAGTGGTTTGGCAGGGATCACAGATACGCAGTATTTT.

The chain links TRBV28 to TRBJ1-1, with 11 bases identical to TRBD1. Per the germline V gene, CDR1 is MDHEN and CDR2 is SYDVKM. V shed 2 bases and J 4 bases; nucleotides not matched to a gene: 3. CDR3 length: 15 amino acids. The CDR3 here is CASSLGGTGGTEAFF. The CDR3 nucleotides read TGTGCCAGCAGTTTAGGCGGGACAGGGGGCACTGAAGCTTTCTTT.

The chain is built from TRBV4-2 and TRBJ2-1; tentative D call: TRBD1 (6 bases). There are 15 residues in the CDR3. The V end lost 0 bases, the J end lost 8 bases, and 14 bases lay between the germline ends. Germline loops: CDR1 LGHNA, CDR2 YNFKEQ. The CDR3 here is CASSQDPNQGYEQFF. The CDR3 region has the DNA TGTGCCAGCAGCCAAGATCCGAACCAGGGGTATGAGCAGTTCTTC.

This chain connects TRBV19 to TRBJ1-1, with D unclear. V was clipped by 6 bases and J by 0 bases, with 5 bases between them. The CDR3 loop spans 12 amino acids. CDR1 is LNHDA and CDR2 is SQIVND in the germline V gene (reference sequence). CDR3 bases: TGTGCCAGTAGATACATGAACACTGAAGCTTTCTTT. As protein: CASRYMNTEAFF.

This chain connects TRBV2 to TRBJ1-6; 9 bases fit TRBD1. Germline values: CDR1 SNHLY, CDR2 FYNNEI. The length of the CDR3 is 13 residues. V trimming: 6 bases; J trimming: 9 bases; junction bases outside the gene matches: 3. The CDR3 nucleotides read TGTGCCAGCAGCGGGACAGGGCCTTCACCCCTCCACTTT. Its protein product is CASSGTGPSPLHF.

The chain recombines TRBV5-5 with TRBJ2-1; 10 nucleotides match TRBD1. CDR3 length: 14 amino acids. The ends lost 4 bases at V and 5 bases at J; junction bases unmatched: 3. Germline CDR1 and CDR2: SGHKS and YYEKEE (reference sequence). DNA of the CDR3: TGTGCCAGCAGCCGGGACAGGGGTAACAATGAGCAGTTCTTC. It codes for CASSRDRGNNEQFF.

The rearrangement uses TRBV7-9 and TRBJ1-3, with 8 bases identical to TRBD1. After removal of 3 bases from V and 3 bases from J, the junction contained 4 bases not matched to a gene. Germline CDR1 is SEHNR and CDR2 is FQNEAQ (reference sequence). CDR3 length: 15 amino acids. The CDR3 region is CASSFQGAGGNTIYF. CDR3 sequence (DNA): TGTGCCAGCAGCTTCCAGGGGGCAGGTGGAAACACCATATATTTT.

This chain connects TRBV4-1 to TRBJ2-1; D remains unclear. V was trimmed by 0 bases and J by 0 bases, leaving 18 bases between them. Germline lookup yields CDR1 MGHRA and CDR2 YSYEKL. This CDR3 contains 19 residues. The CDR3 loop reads CASSQDPSTTRHSYNEQFF. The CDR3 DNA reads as TGCGCCAGCAGCCAAGACCCTTCGACAACTCGTCACTCCTACAATGAGCAGTTCTTC.

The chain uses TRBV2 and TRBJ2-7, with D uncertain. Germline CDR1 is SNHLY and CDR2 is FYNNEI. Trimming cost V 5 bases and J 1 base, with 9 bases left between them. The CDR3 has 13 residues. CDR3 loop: CASSPGLSYEQYF. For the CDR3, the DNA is TGTGCCAGCAGTCCAGGCCTTTCCTACGAGCAGTACTTC.

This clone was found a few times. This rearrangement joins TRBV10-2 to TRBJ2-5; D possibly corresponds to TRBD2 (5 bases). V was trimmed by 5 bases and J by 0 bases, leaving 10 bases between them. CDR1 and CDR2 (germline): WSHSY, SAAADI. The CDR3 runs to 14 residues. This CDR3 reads CASSLLDYQETQYF. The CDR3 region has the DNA TGCGCCAGCAGTCTACTGGACTACCAAGAGACCCAGTACTTC.

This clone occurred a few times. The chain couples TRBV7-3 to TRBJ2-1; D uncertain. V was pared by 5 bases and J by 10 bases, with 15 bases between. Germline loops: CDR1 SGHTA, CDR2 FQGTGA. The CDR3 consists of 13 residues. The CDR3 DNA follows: TGTGCCAGCAGCCAAAGTCTGTTCCGGGAGCAGTTCTTC. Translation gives CASSQSLFREQFF.

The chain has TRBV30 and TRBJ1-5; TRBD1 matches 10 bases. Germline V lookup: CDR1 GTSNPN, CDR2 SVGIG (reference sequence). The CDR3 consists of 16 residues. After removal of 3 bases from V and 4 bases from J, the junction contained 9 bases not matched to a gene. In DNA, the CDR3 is TGTGCCTGGAGCGTTCCCGGGACAGGGGTAAATCAGCCCCAGCATTTT. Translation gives CAWSVPGTGVNQPQHF.

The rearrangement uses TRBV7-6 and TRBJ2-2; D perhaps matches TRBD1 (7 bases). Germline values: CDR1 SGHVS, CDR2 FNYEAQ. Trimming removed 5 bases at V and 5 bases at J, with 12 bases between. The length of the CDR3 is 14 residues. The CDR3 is CASSTSGGTGELFF. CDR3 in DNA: TGTGCCAGCAGCACCTCAGGGGGGACCGGGGAGCTGTTTTTT.